This paragraph reports one TCR beta chain. Its antigen is unknown. These data come from a study of cytomegalovirus exposure and HLA in healthy donors. Overall study context: In an early release, HLA-typed donors contributed some 88 million unique TCR sequences. Study observations and caveats: Follow-up analysis seemed to connect common viral pathogens with several of the most significant clusters identified.

The PCR employed 60 Vbeta primers together with 13 Jbeta primers. Sequencing was performed with immunoSEQ multiplex PCR; in TCRdb, only in-frame clones are kept and a portion is missing. The table includes approximately 190,000 clones, 82% detected once. Germline trimming cut 5 bases from V and 4 bases from J; bases unmatched to any gene: 11. CDR3 length: 16 residues. Germline loops: CDR1 SEHNR, CDR2 FQNEAQ (reference sequence). V and J are TRBV7-9 and TRBJ1-2; TRBD1 aligns across 9 bases. The source is a boy between 2 and 10 years old in good health and CMV-seronegative. The material sequenced was PBMCs. CDR3 sequence (DNA): TGTGCCAGCAGCCTCGTACAGGGGGCGGGGGCCTATGGCTACACCTTC. Translation gives CASSLVQGAGAYGYTF.